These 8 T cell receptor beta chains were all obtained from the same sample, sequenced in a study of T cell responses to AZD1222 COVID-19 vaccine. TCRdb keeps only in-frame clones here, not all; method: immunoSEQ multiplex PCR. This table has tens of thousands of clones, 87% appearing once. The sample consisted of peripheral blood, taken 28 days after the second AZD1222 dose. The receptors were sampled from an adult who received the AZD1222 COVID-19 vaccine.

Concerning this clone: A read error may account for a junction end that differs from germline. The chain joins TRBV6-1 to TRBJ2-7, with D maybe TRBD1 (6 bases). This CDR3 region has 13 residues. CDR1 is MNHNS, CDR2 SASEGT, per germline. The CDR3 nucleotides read TGTGCCAGCAGGGAAGGGGGCTCCTACGAGCAGTACTTC. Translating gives CASREGGSYEQYF.

CDR3 DNA: TGTGCCAGCAGTTATGCGACAGGGTACGAGCAGTACTTC. Amino acids: CASSYATGYEQYF. The gene calls are TRBV6-5 and TRBJ2-7, with TRBD1 matching over 7 bases. Germline CDR1 reads MNHEY; CDR2 reads SVGAGI. This CDR3 region has 13 residues. V lost 3 bases and J lost 4; bases outside the gene matches: 3.

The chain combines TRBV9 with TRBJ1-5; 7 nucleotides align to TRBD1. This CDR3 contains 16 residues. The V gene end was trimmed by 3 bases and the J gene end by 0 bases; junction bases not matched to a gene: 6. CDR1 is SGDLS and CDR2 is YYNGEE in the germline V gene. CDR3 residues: CASSATGAHSNQPQHF. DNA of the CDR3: TGTGCCAGCAGCGCTACAGGGGCGCATAGCAATCAGCCCCAGCATTTT. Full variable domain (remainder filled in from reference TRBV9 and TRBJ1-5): DSGVTQTPKHLITATGQRVTLRCSPRSGDLSVYWYQQSLDQGLQFLIQYYNGEERAKGNILERFSAQQFPDLHSELNLSSLELGDSALYFCASSATGAHSNQPQHFGDGTRLSIL.

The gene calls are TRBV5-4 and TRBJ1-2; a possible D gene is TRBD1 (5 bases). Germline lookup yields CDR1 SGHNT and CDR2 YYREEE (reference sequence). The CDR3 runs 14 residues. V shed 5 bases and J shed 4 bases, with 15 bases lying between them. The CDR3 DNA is TGTGCCAGCAGTACCGGGACGGGGGGCTATGGCTACACCTTC. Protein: CASSTGTGGYGYTF.

The CDR3 region has the DNA TGTGCCAGCAGCCCGGGGACTAGCGGTGACTACGAGCAGTACTTC. As protein: CASSPGTSGDYEQYF. The chain uses TRBV11-2 and TRBJ2-7; TRBD2 agrees at 11 bases. Germline assignment: CDR1 SGHAT and CDR2 FQNNGV. Losses at the gene ends were 5 bases for V and 3 bases for J; bases not matched to a gene: 6. The CDR3 has 15 residues.

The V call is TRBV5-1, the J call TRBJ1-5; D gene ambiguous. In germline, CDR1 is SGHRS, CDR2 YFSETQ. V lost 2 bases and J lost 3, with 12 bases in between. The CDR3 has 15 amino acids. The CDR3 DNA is TGCGCCAGCAGCTTACTGGGCGGAAACAATCAGCCCCAGCATTTT. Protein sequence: CASSLLGGNNQPQHF.

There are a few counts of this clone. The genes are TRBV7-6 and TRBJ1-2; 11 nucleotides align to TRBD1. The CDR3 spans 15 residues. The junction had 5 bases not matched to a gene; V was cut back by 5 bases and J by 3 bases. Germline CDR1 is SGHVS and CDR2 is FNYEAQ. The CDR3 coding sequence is TGTGCCAGCAGCCCCCGGACAGGGGGCGACTATGGCTACACCTTC. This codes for CASSPRTGGDYGYTF.

The CDR3 region is CASSQGGANEKLFF. The CDR3 nucleotides are TGTGCCAGCAGTCAGGGGGGCGCCAATGAAAAACTGTTTTTT. This chain joins TRBV28 and TRBJ1-4; 7 nucleotides agree with TRBD1. Germline V gives CDR1 MDHEN, CDR2 SYDVKM. CDR3 length equals 14 residues. Germline trimming cut 5 bases from V and 5 bases from J; bases unmatched to any gene: 5.